These T cell receptor beta chains were read from a single sample in a study of blood T cell repertoires in COVID-19. The method was immunoSEQ multiplex PCR; TCRdb's version includes in-frame clones alone and lacks a portion of them. Of tens of thousands of clones listed, roughly 90% are singletons. Sequencing used peripheral blood. Receptors were obtained from a woman of 80 years or more with active COVID-19. CDR3s include the opening cysteine and the closing phenylalanine or tryptophan. Each record gives: clone size, CDR3 length, D gene, J gene, V gene, CDR3 DNA, CDR3 protein. D genes are given only for firm matches. Clone size is shown for a subset of rows, as once, few, many or a class of expanded clone.

abundance: -
len: 15
d_gene: TRBD1
j_gene: TRBJ2-5
v_gene: TRBV6-5
CDR3nt: TGTGCCAGCAGTAGGGGACAGGGAGTCCAAGAGACCCAGTACTTC
CDR3aa: CASSRGQGVQETQYF

abundance: -
len: 16
d_gene: TRBD1
j_gene: TRBJ1-1
v_gene: TRBV5-4
CDR3nt: TGTGCCAGCAGCTCCGGATTACAGGGGGCGAGTACTGAAGCTTTCTTT
CDR3aa: CASSSGLQGASTEAFF

abundance: -
len: 14
d_gene: TRBD2
j_gene: TRBJ2-3
v_gene: TRBV5-1
CDR3nt: TGCGCCAGCTGGGACGCGGGGGGCACAGATACGCAGTATTTT
CDR3aa: CASWDAGGTDTQYF

abundance: -
len: 18
d_gene: TRBD2
j_gene: TRBJ2-1
v_gene: TRBV27
CDR3nt: TGTGCCAGCAGTCTAAAATTTCCGGGACTAGCGGGCCTCAATGAGCAGTTCTTC
CDR3aa: CASSLKFPGLAGLNEQFF

abundance: -
len: 11
d_gene: TRBD1
j_gene: TRBJ2-7
v_gene: TRBV5-1
CDR3nt: TGCGGTATAGAGACAGGGTGCGAGCAGTACTTC
CDR3aa: CGIETGCEQYF

abundance: -
len: 20
d_gene: -
j_gene: TRBJ2-6
v_gene: TRBV6-6
CDR3nt: TGTGCCAGCAGTCCTCCACGCTGGAGGACGGCAGTCTCTGGGGCCAACGTCCTGACTTTC
CDR3aa: CASSPPRWRTAVSGANVLTF

abundance: -
len: 12
d_gene: -
j_gene: TRBJ2-3
v_gene: TRBV7-2
CDR3nt: TGTGCCAGCAGCCCGAGTCCAGATACGCAGTATTTT
CDR3aa: CASSPSPDTQYF

abundance: -
len: 12
d_gene: -
j_gene: TRBJ1-5
v_gene: TRBV18
CDR3nt: TGTGCCAGCTCCCCGGGGGATCAGCCCCAGCATTTT
CDR3aa: CASSPGDQPQHF

abundance: -
len: 17
d_gene: -
j_gene: TRBJ1-1
v_gene: TRBV7-6
CDR3nt: TGTGCCAGCAGCCCCGGGACTAAGGCCCCCATGAACACTGAAGCTTTCTTT
CDR3aa: CASSPGTKAPMNTEAFF

abundance: -
len: 14
d_gene: TRBD1
j_gene: TRBJ1-2
v_gene: TRBV28
CDR3nt: TGTGCCAGCAGCCTAACAGGGGGTAACTATGGCTACACCTTC
CDR3aa: CASSLTGGNYGYTF

abundance: -
len: 13
d_gene: TRBD1
j_gene: TRBJ2-1
v_gene: TRBV6-6
CDR3nt: TGTGCCAGCAGTACCCAACAGGGGTATGAGCAGTTCTTC
CDR3aa: CASSTQQGYEQFF

abundance: once
len: 15
d_gene: TRBD2
j_gene: TRBJ2-1
v_gene: TRBV7-2
CDR3nt: TGTGCCAGCAGCTTTCTAGCGGGGGTACACAATGAGCAGTTCTTC
CDR3aa: CASSFLAGVHNEQFF

abundance: -
len: 18
d_gene: TRBD1
j_gene: TRBJ2-3
v_gene: TRBV15
CDR3nt: TGTGCCACCAGCAGAGATGCAGGGGGCTATAGTCCCACAGATACGCAGTATTTT
CDR3aa: CATSRDAGGYSPTDTQYF

abundance: once
len: 13
d_gene: TRBD1
j_gene: TRBJ1-6
v_gene: TRBV12-3/TRBV12-4
CDR3nt: TGTGCCAGCAGACCGACAGGGCGTTCACCCCTCCACTTT
CDR3aa: CASRPTGRSPLHF

abundance: -
len: 13
d_gene: -
j_gene: TRBJ2-7
v_gene: TRBV5-6
CDR3nt: TGTGCCAGCAGCTTGAAGCCCGAGTCCGAGCAGTACTTC
CDR3aa: CASSLKPESEQYF

abundance: -
len: 17
d_gene: TRBD1
j_gene: TRBJ1-2
v_gene: TRBV2
CDR3nt: TGTGCCAGCAGTGAAGACAGGGGGCACGCATTTCTCTATGGCTACACCTTC
CDR3aa: CASSEDRGHAFLYGYTF

abundance: -
len: 15
d_gene: -
j_gene: TRBJ2-2
v_gene: TRBV21-1
CDR3nt: TGTGCCAGCAGCCAGGGGACCCAGACCACCGGGGAGCTGTTTTTT
CDR3aa: CASSQGTQTTGELFF

abundance: once
len: 17
d_gene: TRBD1
j_gene: TRBJ1-1
v_gene: TRBV5-5
CDR3nt: TGTGCCAGCAGCTTGGTGCCGGGCGGACAGGGCTGGACTGAAGCTTTCTTT
CDR3aa: CASSLVPGGQGWTEAFF